Shown below are 4 T cell receptor beta chains from a single sample sequenced in a study of regulatory T cells in long-lasting Graves disease. Researchers made TCR beta libraries by using iRepertoire HTBI primers and running Arm-PCR on CDR3 regions. TCRdb reprocessed the multiplex PCR reads via MiXCR and lists one record per CDR3 protein. Among 350,000 to 500,000 distinct CDR3 sequences listed, approximately 22% were seen once. Noted time point: persistent/refractory GD, antithyroid drugs over 5 years with positive TRAb. Preparation of the TCR library used RNA extracted from PBMCs. Sequenced here: peripheral blood mononuclear cells (PBMCs), sampled when the disease was refractory, from a patient treated with antithyroid drugs. Every receptor here comes from a female donor with Graves disease.

CDR3 DNA sequence: TGCGCCAGCAGCTCAGCCCCGGGGCGGGCGGACAATTCACCCCTCCACTTT. Its protein is CASSSAPGRADNSPLHF. V is TRBV5-1 and J is TRBJ1-6; a possible D gene is TRBD1 (5 bases). Germline V gives CDR1 SGHRS, CDR2 YFSETQ. V lost 3 bases to trimming and J lost 7 bases, with 20 bases between them. The CDR3 loop spans 17 amino acids.

On this clonotype: A read error may be the cause here, since a much bigger clone is one base away. The chain uses TRBV6-1 and TRBJ1-2; D is unresolved. V gave up 0 bases and J gave up 8 bases, with 10 bases separating them. The CDR3 is 13 residues long. Germline CDR1 MNHNS, CDR2 SASEGT. The DNA for the CDR3 is TGTGCCAGCAGTGAAGCGTTTTCCAGAGGCTACACCTTC. This encodes CASSEAFSRGYTF.

This clonotype appeared many times. V and J are TRBV6-1 and TRBJ1-1; no reliable D call. The CDR3 totals 10 residues. V was cut by 5 bases and J by 2 bases, with 0 bases left in between. CDR1 MNHNS and CDR2 SASEGT come from the germline V gene. The CDR3 loop reads CASSNTEAFF. DNA for the CDR3: TGTGCCAGCAGTAACACTGAAGCTTTCTTT.

This clonotype was picked up many times. The chain recombines TRBV2 with TRBJ1-2, with TRBD1 identical over 10 bases. J lost 4 bases, V lost 6 bases, and 8 bases had no gene match. Germline CDR1 and CDR2: SNHLY and FYNNEI. The CDR3 is made up of 15 amino acids. In nucleotides, the CDR3 is TGTGCCAGCAGGCCGGGACAGGGGCTGGGCTATGGCTACACCTTC. Translation gives CASRPGQGLGYGYTF.